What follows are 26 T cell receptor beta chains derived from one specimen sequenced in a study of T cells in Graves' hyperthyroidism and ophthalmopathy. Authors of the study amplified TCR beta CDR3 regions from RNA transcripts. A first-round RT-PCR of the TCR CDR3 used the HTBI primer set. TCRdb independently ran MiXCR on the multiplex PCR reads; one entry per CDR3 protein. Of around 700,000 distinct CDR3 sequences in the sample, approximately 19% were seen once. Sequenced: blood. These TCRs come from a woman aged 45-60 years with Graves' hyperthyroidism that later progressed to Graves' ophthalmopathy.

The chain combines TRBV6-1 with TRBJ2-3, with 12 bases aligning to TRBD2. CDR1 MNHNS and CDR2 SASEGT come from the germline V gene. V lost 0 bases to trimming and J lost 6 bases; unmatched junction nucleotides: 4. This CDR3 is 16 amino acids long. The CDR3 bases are TGTGCCAGCAGTGAAGCCTCTAGCGGGGGGGGGGATACGCAGTATTTT. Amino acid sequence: CASSEASSGGGDTQYF.

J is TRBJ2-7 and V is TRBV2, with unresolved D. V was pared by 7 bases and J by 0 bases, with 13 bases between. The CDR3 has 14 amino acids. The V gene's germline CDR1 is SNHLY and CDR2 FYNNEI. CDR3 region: CASTIRRSSYEQYF. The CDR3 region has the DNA TGTGCCAGCACCATTCGTCGGAGCTCCTACGAGCAGTACTTC.

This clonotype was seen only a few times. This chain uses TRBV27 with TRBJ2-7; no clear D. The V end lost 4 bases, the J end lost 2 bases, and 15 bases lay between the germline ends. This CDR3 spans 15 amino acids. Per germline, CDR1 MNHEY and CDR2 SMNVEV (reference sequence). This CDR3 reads CASSSERAGPYEQYF. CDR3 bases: TGTGCCAGCAGTTCTGAACGGGCCGGACCCTACGAGCAGTACTTC.

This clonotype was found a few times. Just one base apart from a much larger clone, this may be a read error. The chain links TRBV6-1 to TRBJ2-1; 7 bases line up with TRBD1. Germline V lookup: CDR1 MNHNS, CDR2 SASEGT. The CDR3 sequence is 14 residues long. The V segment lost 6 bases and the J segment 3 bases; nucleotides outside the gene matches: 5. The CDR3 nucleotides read TGTGCCAGCAGCCCCGGGGACAGCTACAATGAGCAGTTCTTC. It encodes CASSPGDSYNEQFF.

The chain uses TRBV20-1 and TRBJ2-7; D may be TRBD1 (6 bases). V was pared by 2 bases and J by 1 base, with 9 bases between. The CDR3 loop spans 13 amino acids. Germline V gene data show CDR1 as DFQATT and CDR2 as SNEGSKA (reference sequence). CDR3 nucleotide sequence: TGCAGTGCTAGACAGGGGTTTTCCTACGAGCAGTACTTC. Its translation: CSARQGFSYEQYF.

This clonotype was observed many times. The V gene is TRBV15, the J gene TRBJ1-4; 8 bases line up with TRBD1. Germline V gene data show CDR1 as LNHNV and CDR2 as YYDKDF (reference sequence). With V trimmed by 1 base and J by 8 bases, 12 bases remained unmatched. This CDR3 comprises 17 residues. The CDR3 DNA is TGTGCCACCAGCAGAGTCTTTCAGGGGGCACGGACCGAAAAACTGTTTTTT. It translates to CATSRVFQGARTEKLFF.

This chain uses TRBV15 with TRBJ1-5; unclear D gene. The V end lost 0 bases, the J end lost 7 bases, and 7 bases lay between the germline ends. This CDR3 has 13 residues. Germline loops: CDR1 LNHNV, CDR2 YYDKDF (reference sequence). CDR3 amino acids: CATSRDRQQPQHF. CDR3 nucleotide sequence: TGTGCCACCAGCAGAGACAGGCAACAGCCCCAGCATTTT.

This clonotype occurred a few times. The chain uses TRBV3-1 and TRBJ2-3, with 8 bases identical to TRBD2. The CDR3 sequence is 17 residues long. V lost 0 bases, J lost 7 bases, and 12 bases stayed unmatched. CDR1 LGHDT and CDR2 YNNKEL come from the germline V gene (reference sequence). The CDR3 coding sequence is TGTGCCAGCAGCCAAGAGCTCGGGGGGGCGACAGCAAATACGCAGTATTTT. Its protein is CASSQELGGATANTQYF.

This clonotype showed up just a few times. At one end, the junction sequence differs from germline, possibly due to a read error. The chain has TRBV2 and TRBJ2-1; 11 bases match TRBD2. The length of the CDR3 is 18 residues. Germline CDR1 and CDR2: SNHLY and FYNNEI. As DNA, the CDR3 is TGCGCCAGCAGCCAGCTAGCGGGGGGTTCGAGCTCCTACAATGAGCAGTTCTTC. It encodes CASSQLAGGSSSYNEQFF.

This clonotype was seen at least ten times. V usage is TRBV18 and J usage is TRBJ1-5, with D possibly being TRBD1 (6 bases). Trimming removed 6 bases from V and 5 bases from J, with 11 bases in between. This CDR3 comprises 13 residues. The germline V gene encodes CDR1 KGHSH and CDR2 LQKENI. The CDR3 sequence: CASSTQGDQPQHF. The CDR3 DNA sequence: TGTGCCAGCTCGACACAGGGAGATCAGCCCCAGCATTTT.

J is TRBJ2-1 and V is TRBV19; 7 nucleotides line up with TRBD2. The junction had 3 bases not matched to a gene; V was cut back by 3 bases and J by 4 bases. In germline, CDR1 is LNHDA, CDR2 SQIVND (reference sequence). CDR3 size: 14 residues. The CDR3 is CASSMASGYNEQFF. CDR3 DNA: TGTGCCAGTAGTATGGCTAGCGGTTACAATGAGCAGTTCTTC. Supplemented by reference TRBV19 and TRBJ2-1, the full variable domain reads DGGITQSPKYLFRKEGQNVTLSCEQNLNHDAMYWYRQDPGQGLRLIYYSQIVNDFQKGDIAEGYSVSREKKESFPLTVTSAQKNPTAFYLCASSMASGYNEQFFGPGTRLTVL.

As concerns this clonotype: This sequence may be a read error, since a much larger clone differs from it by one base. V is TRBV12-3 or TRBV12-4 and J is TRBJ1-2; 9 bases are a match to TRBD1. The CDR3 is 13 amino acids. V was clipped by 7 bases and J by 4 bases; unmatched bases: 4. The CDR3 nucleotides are TGTGCCAGCACCTTGGGACAGGGCTATGGCTACACCTTC. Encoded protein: CASTLGQGYGYTF.

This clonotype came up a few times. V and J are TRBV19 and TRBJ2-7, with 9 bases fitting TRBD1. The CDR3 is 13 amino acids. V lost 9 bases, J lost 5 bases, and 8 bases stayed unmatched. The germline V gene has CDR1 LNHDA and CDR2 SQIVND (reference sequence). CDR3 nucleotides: TGTGCCAGCGCCCGGGACAGGGTGAACGAGCAGTACTTC. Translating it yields CASARDRVNEQYF.

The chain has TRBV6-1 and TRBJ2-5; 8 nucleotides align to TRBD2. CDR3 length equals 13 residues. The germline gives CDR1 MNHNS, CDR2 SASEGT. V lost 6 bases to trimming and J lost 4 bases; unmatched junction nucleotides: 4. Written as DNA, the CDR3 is TGTGCCAGCAGGGGCGGGGGGACAGAGACCCAGTACTTC. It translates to CASRGGGTETQYF.

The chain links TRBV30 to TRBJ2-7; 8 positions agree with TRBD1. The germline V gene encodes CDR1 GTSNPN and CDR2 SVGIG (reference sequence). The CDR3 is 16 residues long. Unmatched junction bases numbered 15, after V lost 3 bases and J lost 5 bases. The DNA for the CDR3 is TGTGCCTGGAGCGAACGTCCTTCAGGGGGCGTGGACGAGCAGTACTTC. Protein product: CAWSERPSGGVDEQYF.

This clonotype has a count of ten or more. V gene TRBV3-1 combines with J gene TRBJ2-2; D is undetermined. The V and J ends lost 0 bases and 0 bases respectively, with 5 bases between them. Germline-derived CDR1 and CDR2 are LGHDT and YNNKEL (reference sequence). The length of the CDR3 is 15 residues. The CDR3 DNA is TGTGCCAGCAGCCAAGACTCGACGAACACCGGGGAGCTGTTTTTT. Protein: CASSQDSTNTGELFF. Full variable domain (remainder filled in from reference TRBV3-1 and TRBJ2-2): DTAVSQTPKYLVTQMGNDKSIKCEQNLGHDTMYWYKQDSKKFLKIMFSYNNKELIINETVPNRFSPKSPDKAHLNLHINSLELGDSAVYFCASSQDSTNTGELFFGEGSRLTVL.

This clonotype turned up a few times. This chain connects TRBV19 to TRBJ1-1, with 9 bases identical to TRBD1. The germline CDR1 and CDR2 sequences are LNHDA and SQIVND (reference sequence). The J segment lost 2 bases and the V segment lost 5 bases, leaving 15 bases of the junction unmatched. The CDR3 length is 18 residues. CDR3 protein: CASSLRQQGAGLNTEAFF. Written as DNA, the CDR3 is TGTGCCAGTAGTTTAAGACAACAGGGGGCAGGTCTTAACACTGAAGCTTTCTTT.

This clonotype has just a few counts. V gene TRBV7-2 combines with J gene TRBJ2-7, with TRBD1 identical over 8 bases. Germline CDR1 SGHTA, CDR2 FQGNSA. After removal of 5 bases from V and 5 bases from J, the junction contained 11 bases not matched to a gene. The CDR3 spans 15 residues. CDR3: CASSPHLGQEDEQYF. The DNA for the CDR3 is TGTGCCAGCAGCCCCCACCTGGGACAGGAGGACGAGCAGTACTTC.

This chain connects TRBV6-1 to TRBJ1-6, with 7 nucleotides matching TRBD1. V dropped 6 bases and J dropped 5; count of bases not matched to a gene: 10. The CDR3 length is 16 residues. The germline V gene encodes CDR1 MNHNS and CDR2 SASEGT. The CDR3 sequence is CASRDRVQGDNSPLHF. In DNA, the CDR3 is TGTGCCAGCAGAGATCGGGTTCAGGGGGATAATTCACCCCTCCACTTT.

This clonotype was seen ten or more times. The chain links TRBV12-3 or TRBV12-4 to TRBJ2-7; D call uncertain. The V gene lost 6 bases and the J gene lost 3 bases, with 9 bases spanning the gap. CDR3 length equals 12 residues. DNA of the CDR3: TGTGCCAGCAGGCCTCAAATCTACGAGCAGTACTTC. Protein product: CASRPQIYEQYF.

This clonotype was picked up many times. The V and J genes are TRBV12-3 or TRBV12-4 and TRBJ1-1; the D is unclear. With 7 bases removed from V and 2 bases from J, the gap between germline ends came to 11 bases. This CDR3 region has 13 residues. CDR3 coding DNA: TGTGCCAGCAACTTACAAGCAAACACTGAAGCTTTCTTT. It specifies CASNLQANTEAFF.

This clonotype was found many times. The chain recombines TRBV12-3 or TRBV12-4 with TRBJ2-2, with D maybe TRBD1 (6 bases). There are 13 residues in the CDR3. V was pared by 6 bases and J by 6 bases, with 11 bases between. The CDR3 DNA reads TGTGCCAGCAGGTTACAGGGATCCGGGGAGCTGTTTTTT. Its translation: CASRLQGSGELFF.

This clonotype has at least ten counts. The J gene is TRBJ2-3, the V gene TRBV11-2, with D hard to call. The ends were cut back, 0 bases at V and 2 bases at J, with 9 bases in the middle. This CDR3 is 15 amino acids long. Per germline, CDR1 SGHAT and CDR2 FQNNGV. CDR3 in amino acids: CASSLDDIITDTQYF. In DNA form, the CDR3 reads TGTGCCAGCAGCTTAGACGACATTATCACAGATACGCAGTATTTT.

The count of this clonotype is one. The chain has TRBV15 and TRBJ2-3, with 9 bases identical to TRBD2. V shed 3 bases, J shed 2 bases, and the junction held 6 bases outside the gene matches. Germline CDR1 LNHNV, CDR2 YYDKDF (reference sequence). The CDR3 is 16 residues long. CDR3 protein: CATSSSGGLYTDTQYF. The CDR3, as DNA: TGTGCCACCAGCAGTAGCGGGGGCCTTTACACAGATACGCAGTATTTT.

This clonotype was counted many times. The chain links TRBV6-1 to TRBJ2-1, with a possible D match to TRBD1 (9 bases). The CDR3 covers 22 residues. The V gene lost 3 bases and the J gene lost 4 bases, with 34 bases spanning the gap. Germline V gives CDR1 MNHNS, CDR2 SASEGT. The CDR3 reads CASSDLDGQGWLSGGRYNEQFF. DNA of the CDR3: TGTGCCAGCAGTGACTTAGACGGACAGGGGTGGTTAAGCGGGGGACGGTACAATGAGCAGTTCTTC.

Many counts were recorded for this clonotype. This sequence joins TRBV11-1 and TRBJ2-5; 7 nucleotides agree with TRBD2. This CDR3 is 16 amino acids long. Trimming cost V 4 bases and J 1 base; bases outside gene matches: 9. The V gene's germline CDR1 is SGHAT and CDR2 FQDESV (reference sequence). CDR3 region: CASSSRQRGLQETQYF. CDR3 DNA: TGTGCCAGCAGCTCGCGGCAGCGGGGACTCCAAGAGACCCAGTACTTC.